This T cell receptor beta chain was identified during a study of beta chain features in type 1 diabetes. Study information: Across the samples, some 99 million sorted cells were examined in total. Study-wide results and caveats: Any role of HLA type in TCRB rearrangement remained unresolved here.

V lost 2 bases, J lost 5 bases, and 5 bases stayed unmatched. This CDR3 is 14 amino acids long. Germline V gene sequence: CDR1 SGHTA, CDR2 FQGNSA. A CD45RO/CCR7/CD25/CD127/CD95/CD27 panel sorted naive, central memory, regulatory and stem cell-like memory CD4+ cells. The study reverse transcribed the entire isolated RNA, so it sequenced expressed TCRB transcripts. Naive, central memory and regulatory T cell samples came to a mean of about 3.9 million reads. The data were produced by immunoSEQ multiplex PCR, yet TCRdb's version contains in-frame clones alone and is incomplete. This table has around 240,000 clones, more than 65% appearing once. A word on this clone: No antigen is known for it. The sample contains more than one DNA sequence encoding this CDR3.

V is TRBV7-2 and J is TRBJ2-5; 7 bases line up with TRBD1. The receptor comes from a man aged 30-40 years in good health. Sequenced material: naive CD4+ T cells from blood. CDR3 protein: CASSLRGRGETQYF. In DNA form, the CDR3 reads TGTGCCAGCAGCTTAAGGGGGCGCGGGGAGACCCAGTACTTC.